This T cell receptor (beta chain) comes out of a study of early T cells in non-severe SARS-CoV-2 infection. The overall study: Bulk RNA isolated from unsorted whole blood underwent sequencing; chains were not paired. Notes on the study in general: Comparison of clonotypes with VDJdb favored anti-spike CD8 responses while missing private and CD4 specificities.

The TCR library protocol was used to attach unique molecular identifiers. These identifiers were attached to individual cDNA molecules. One entry per CDR3 protein, called by TCRdb with MiXCR from the 5' RACE reads. Of around 30,000 distinct CDR3 sequences in the sample, approximately 9.2% were seen once. The V gene's germline CDR1 is LNHNV and CDR2 YYDKDF (reference sequence). The length of the CDR3 is 14 residues. V lost 5 bases and J lost 4, with 12 bases in between. This clonotype occurred many times. Antigen: not known. The V and J genes are TRBV15 and TRBJ1-5; D remains ambiguous. Material for sequencing was whole blood. The sequence was obtained from an adult who was a healthcare worker with PCR-confirmed SARS-CoV-2 infection or an uninfected control (not recorded which). The CDR3 DNA reads as TGTGCCACCAGCTCCGGAGACGGGAATCAGCCCCAGCATTTT. It is translated as CATSSGDGNQPQHF.